This passage covers 23 T cell receptor beta chains from one sample sequenced in a study of T cells in Graves' hyperthyroidism and ophthalmopathy. Using RNA transcripts as the source, TCR beta CDR3 regions were amplified. Carried out on the TCR CDR3, a first-round RT-PCR used the HTBI primer set. MiXCR, applied by TCRdb to the multiplex PCR reads, yields one record per CDR3 protein. The top ten hold 40% to 65% of the sample, which has around 210,000 distinct CDR3 sequences, about a sixth seen once. The sequenced material came from blood. Every receptor here comes from a woman aged 50 to 60 with Graves' hyperthyroidism.

Points on this clonotype: Since a much larger clone is just one base distant, this may be a read error. The chain joins TRBV20-1 to TRBJ2-7; 14 positions agree with TRBD2. Losses at the gene ends were 1 base for V and 3 bases for J; bases not matched to a gene: 5. The CDR3 sequence is 16 residues long. Germline V gene sequence: CDR1 DFQATT, CDR2 SNEGSKA (reference sequence). This CDR3 reads CSARGTSGRTHYEQYF. CDR3 bases: TGCAGTGCTAGAGGGACTAGCGGGAGGACCCACTACGAGCAGTACTTC.

In this sample, this clonotype turned up many times. The rearrangement joins TRBV2 to TRBJ1-1; 7 bases agree with TRBD1. With 8 bases clipped from V and 4 bases from J, the junction kept 16 bases outside the gene matches. Germline CDR1 and CDR2: SNHLY and FYNNEI. The CDR3 contains 16 residues. CDR3 sequence (DNA): TGTGCCAGCGATTTGACAGGGTACTCTGGAGCCACTGAAGCTTTCTTT. Amino acids: CASDLTGYSGATEAFF.

This chain uses TRBV24-1 with TRBJ2-5, with D possibly TRBD2 on 6 matching bases. The CDR3 consists of 16 residues. Per germline, CDR1 KGHDR and CDR2 SFDVKD. The V end lost 5 bases, the J end lost 1 base, and 16 bases lay between the germline ends. CDR3 nucleotide sequence: TGTGCCACCAGTGCCGTCGGCAGGGAGGTCCAAGAGACCCAGTACTTC. This sequence encodes CATSAVGREVQETQYF.

In this sample, this clonotype turned up many times. The V and J genes are TRBV28 and TRBJ1-1, with D possibly matching TRBD1 (5 bases). V lost 10 bases, J lost 8 bases, and 17 bases lay in between. CDR3 length: 12 residues. The germline V gene has CDR1 MDHEN and CDR2 SYDVKM. The CDR3 DNA reads as TGTGCCACCATAGACAGCCTGCCCGAAGCTTTCTTT. Translating it yields CATIDSLPEAFF.

Regarding this clonotype: This sequence may be a read error, since a much larger clone differs from it by one base. The conserved closing phenylalanine or tryptophan is absent in this CDR3, likely reflecting a read error. The gene calls are TRBV11-2 and TRBJ2-3; TRBD2 agrees at 7 bases. Per the germline V gene, CDR1 is SGHAT and CDR2 is FQNNGV. V was clipped by 5 bases and J by 4 bases; unmatched bases: 15. The length of the CDR3 is 17 residues. The CDR3 DNA is TGTGCCAGCAGCGTCCAGCACGGACTAGGAGGCCCAGATACGCAGTATTTA. This encodes CASSVQHGLGGPDTQYL.

This chain connects TRBV7-8 to TRBJ2-1; 7 bases agree with TRBD1. This CDR3 spans 16 amino acids. V lost 6 bases, J lost 4 bases, and 12 bases stayed unmatched. The germline gives CDR1 SGHVS, CDR2 FQNEAQ. The CDR3 loop is CASRPLGGGRYNEQFF. CDR3 DNA: TGTGCCAGCAGACCGTTAGGGGGCGGAAGGTACAATGAGCAGTTCTTC.

At least ten counts were recorded for this clonotype. The V and J genes are TRBV30 and TRBJ1-2; D is perhaps TRBD1 (5 bases). CDR1 is GTSNPN and CDR2 is SVGIG in the germline V gene (reference sequence). The CDR3 totals 15 residues. V shed 0 bases and J shed 5 bases, with 16 bases lying between them. CDR3 DNA sequence: TGTGCCTGGAGTGTAACCCCAGGGATTGGTTATGGCTACACCTTC. This encodes CAWSVTPGIGYGYTF.

This chain links TRBV20-1 with TRBJ2-7; 8 nucleotides match TRBD2. Trimming took 6 bases from V and 0 from J; bases not matched to a gene: 10. The V gene's germline CDR1 is DFQATT and CDR2 SNEGSKA (reference sequence). The CDR3 runs 15 residues. The CDR3 nucleotides are TGCAGTGCCAAAAACAGCGGGAGCTACTCCTACGAGCAGTACTTC. This codes for CSAKNSGSYSYEQYF.

This clonotype was observed a few times. The genes are TRBV20-1 and TRBJ1-2, with 11 bases identical to TRBD1. The J segment lost 4 bases and the V segment lost 3 bases, leaving 4 bases of the junction unmatched. The CDR3 spans 14 residues. CDR1 DFQATT and CDR2 SNEGSKA come from the germline V gene (reference sequence). In DNA, the CDR3 is TGCAGTGCTAGCCGGACAGGGGGCGGCTATGGCTACACCTTC. This translates into CSASRTGGGYGYTF.

The chain links TRBV6-4 to TRBJ2-1; D ambiguous. Germline assignment: CDR1 MRHNA and CDR2 SNTAGT. The CDR3 contains 15 residues. The ends were cut back, 3 bases at V and 0 bases at J, with 9 bases in the middle. DNA for the CDR3: TGTGCCAGCAGTGAGGAGCAGAGCTCCTACAATGAGCAGTTCTTC. It encodes CASSEEQSSYNEQFF.

Ten or more counts support this clonotype. The chain links TRBV2 to TRBJ1-6; 8 bases match TRBD1. J was trimmed by 5 bases and V by 6 bases; bases with no gene match: 3. Germline values: CDR1 SNHLY, CDR2 FYNNEI. The CDR3 runs 14 residues. The CDR3, as DNA: TGTGCCAGCAGCGGGACAGGAGATAATTCACCCCTCCACTTT. Protein: CASSGTGDNSPLHF.

This clonotype has only a few counts. The rearrangement links TRBV30 to TRBJ1-5; D gene unclear. The CDR3 runs to 14 residues. From germline, CDR1 is GTSNPN and CDR2 SVGIG (reference sequence). V gave up 1 base and J gave up 5 bases, with 12 bases separating them. The CDR3 DNA sequence: TGTGCCTGGAGTGCCGGGAGAACGGATCAGCCCCAGCATTTT. Residues: CAWSAGRTDQPQHF.

The sample holds many counts of this clonotype. V is TRBV15 and J is TRBJ1-2; a possible D gene is TRBD1 (6 bases). Germline V gene sequence: CDR1 LNHNV, CDR2 YYDKDF (reference sequence). The CDR3 is 13 residues long. The V gene lost 4 bases and the J gene lost 2 bases, with 8 bases spanning the gap. The CDR3 loop is CATSTDRNYGYTF. In DNA form, the CDR3 reads TGTGCCACCAGCACGGACAGAAACTATGGCTACACCTTC.

This clonotype was seen a few times. The V call is TRBV27, the J call TRBJ1-1, with 9 nucleotides matching TRBD1. J gave up 4 bases and V 6 bases, and 6 bases lay outside the gene matches. The CDR3 spans 14 residues. Per the germline V gene, CDR1 is MNHEY and CDR2 is SMNVEV (reference sequence). As DNA, the CDR3 is TGTGCCAGCAGCTACAGGGGGCAGGGCACTGAAGCTTTCTTT. Amino acids: CASSYRGQGTEAFF.

Of note for this clonotype: It may be a read error: a sequence one base away is much more abundant. The CDR3 region is CSVSRAGQGGTQYF. The CDR3 coding sequence is TGCAGCGTTTCCCGAGCCGGGCAGGGGGGTACGCAGTATTTT. This chain links TRBV29-1 with TRBJ2-3; D might be TRBD1 (7 bases). Trimming removed 5 bases from V and 8 bases from J, with 20 bases in between. Germline CDR1 reads SQVTM; CDR2 reads ANQGSEA. The CDR3 consists of 14 residues.

The chain employs TRBV6-5 and TRBJ2-3; 7 positions match TRBD2. The V segment lost 2 bases and the J segment 2 bases; nucleotides outside the gene matches: 7. The CDR3 is 16 residues long. Germline assignment: CDR1 MNHEY and CDR2 SVGAGI. The DNA of the CDR3 is TGTGCCAGCAGTTACACGGCGGGAGTGTCCACAGATACGCAGTATTTT. Protein sequence: CASSYTAGVSTDTQYF.

There are a few counts of this clonotype. J is TRBJ2-7 and V is TRBV7-7, with TRBD1 matching 7 bases. The CDR3 length is 14 residues. CDR1 is SSHAT, CDR2 FNYEAQ, per germline (reference sequence). For the CDR3, the DNA is TGTGCTAGCGAACAAGGGGGCACCTCCTACGAGCAGTACTTC. Its translation is CASEQGGTSYEQYF. The full variable domain, its missing parts supplied by reference TRBV7-7 and TRBJ2-7, is GAGVSQSPRYKVTKRGQDVTLRCDPISSHATLYWYQQALGQGPEFLTYFNYEAQPDKSGLPSDRFSAERPEGSISTLTIQRTEQRDSAMYRCASEQGGTSYEQYFGPGTRLTVT.

This clonotype was seen at least ten times. The gene calls are TRBV7-9 and TRBJ2-1; D uncertain. Germline lookup yields CDR1 SEHNR and CDR2 FQNEAQ (reference sequence). Between the trimmed V and J ends, which lost 5 bases and 0 bases, there was a span of 17 bases. The CDR3 contains 17 residues. This chain's CDR3 is CASSPPDAADSYNEQFF. The CDR3 region has the DNA TGTGCCAGCAGCCCCCCCGACGCGGCGGACTCCTACAATGAGCAGTTCTTC.

The chain couples TRBV19 to TRBJ1-5; TRBD1 matches at 11 bases. Trimming took 2 bases from V and 1 from J; bases not matched to a gene: 4. CDR1 and CDR2 (germline): LNHDA, SQIVND (reference sequence). This CDR3 is built from 17 residues. The CDR3 is CASSIRDRGYSNQPQHF. The CDR3 DNA reads TGTGCCAGTAGTATACGGGACAGGGGGTACAGCAATCAGCCCCAGCATTTT.

Many counts were recorded for this clonotype. V gene TRBV5-1 combines with J gene TRBJ2-3, with TRBD2 identical over 12 bases. From germline, CDR1 is SGHRS and CDR2 YFSETQ. Trimming took 3 bases from V and 2 from J; bases not matched to a gene: 4. The CDR3 has 16 amino acids. CDR3 bases: TGCGCCAGCAGCTCGGGACTAGCGGGCATCACAGATACGCAGTATTTT. It encodes CASSSGLAGITDTQYF.

V gene TRBV19 combines with J gene TRBJ1-4, with D perhaps TRBD1 (5 bases). Trimming removed 6 bases at V and 5 bases at J, with 19 bases between. Looked up from germline, CDR1 is LNHDA and CDR2 is SQIVND (reference sequence). The CDR3 consists of 16 residues. This CDR3 reads CASSRSGQSNNEKLFF. The CDR3 DNA reads as TGTGCCAGTAGCCGATCGGGGCAGTCCAACAATGAAAAACTGTTTTTT.

The rearrangement links TRBV19 to TRBJ1-5; unclear D gene. The V and J ends lost 2 bases and 0 bases respectively, with 8 bases between them. CDR1 is LNHDA, CDR2 SQIVND, per germline (reference sequence). The CDR3 is 15 residues long. The CDR3, as DNA: TGTGCCAGTAGTATAAAAATCTATAGCAATCAGCCCCAGCATTTT. This translates into CASSIKIYSNQPQHF.

This clonotype has at least ten counts. This rearrangement joins TRBV12-3 or TRBV12-4 to TRBJ2-7; 10 bases are a match to TRBD2. The CDR3 has 17 residues. V was clipped by 3 bases and J by 7 bases; unmatched bases: 15. CDR3 protein: CASSFGLAGARGREQYF. CDR3 sequence (DNA): TGTGCCAGCAGTTTCGGGCTAGCGGGAGCCCGTGGGAGAGAGCAGTACTTC.